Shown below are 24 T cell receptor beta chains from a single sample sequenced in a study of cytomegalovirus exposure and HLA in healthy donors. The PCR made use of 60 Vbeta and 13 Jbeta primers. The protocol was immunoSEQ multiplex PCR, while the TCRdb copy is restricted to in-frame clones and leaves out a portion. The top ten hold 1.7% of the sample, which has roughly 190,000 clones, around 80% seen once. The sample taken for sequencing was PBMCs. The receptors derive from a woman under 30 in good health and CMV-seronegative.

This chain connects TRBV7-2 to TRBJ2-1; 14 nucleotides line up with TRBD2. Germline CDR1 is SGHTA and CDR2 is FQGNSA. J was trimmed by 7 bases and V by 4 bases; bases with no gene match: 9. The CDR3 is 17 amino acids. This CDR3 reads CASSSRAGTSGSNEQFF. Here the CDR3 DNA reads TGTGCCAGCAGCTCGAGGGCCGGGACTAGCGGGAGTAATGAGCAGTTCTTC. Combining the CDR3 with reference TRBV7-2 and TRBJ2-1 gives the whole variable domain GAGVSQSPSNKVTEKGKDVELRCDPISGHTALYWYRQSLGQGLEFLIYFQGNSAPDKSGLPSDRFSAERTGGSVSTLTIQRTQQEDSAVYLCASSSRAGTSGSNEQFFGPGTRLTVL.

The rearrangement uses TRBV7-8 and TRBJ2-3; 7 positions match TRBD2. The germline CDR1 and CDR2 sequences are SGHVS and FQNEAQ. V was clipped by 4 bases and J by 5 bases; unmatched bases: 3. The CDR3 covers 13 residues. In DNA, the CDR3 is TGTGCCAGCAGCTCGCGGGAGAGAGATACGCAGTATTTT. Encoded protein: CASSSRERDTQYF.

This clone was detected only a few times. The DNA for the CDR3 is TGTGCCAGCAGCAGGACAGGGAGCTATGGCTACACCTTC. Protein sequence: CASSRTGSYGYTF. This chain joins TRBV6-5 and TRBJ1-2; 8 positions agree with TRBD1. The CDR3 runs to 13 residues. V lost 6 bases and J lost 4; bases outside the gene matches: 4. Germline V lookup: CDR1 MNHEY, CDR2 SVGAGI.

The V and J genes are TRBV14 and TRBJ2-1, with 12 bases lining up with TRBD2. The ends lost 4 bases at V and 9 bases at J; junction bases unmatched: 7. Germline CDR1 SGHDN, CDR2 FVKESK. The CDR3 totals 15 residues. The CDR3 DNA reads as TGTGCCAGCAGCCCCGGGACTAGCGGGTTTAGTGAGCAGTTCTTC. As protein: CASSPGTSGFSEQFF.

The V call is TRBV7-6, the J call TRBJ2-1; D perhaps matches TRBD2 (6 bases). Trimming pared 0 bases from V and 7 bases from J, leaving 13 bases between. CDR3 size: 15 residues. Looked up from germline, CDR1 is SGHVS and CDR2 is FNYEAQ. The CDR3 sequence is CASSLAAGIGNEQFF. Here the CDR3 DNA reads TGTGCCAGCAGCTTAGCGGCGGGAATAGGGAATGAGCAGTTCTTC.

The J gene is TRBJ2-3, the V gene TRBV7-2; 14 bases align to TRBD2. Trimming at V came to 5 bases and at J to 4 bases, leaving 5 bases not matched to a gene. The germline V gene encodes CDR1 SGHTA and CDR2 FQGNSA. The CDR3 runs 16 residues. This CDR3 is CASSPPGLAGADTQYF. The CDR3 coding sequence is TGTGCCAGCAGCCCACCGGGACTAGCGGGAGCAGATACGCAGTATTTT.

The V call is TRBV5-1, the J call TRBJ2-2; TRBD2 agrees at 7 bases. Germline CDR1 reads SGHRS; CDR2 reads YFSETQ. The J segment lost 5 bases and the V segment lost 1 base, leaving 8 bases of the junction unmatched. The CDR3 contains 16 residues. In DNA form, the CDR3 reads TGCGCCAGCAGCTTGAACGGCGGGAGTTATACCGGGGAGCTGTTTTTT. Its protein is CASSLNGGSYTGELFF.

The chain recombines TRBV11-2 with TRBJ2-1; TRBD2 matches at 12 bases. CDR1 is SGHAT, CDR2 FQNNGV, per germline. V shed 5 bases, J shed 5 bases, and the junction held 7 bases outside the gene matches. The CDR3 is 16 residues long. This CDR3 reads CASSARGLAGHNEQFF. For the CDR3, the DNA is TGTGCCAGCAGCGCCCGCGGACTAGCGGGACACAATGAGCAGTTCTTC.

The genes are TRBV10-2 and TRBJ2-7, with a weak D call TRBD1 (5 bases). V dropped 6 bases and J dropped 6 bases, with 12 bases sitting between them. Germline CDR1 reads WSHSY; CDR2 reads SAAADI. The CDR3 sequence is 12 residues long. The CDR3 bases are TGCGCCAGCAGCGCGCAAAGGGGCGAGCAGTACGTC. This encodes CASSAQRGEQYV.

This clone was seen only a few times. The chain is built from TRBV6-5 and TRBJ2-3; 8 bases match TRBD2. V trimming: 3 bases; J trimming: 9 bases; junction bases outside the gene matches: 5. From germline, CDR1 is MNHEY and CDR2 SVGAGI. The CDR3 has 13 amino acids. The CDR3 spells CASSYSGDGTQYF. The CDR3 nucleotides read TGTGCCAGCAGTTATAGCGGGGATGGGACGCAGTATTTT.

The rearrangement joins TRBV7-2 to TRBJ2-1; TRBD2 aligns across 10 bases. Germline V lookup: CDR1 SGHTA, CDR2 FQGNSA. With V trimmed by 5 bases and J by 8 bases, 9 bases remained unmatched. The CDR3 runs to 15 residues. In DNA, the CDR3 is TGTGCCAGCAGCGCACCACTAGCGGGATGGGATGAGCAGTTCTTC. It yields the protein CASSAPLAGWDEQFF.

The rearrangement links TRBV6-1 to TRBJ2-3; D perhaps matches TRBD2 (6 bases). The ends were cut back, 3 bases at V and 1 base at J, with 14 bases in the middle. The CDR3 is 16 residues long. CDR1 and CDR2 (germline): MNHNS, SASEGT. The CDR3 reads CASSDRRGKGTDTQYF. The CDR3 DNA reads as TGTGCCAGCAGTGACCGCCGCGGGAAGGGCACAGATACGCAGTATTTT.

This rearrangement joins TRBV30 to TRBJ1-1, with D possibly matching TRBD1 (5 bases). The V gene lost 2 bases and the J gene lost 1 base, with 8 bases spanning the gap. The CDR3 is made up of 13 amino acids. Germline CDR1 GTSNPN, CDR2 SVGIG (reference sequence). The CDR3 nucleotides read TGTGCCTGGAGTAGACAGACGAACACTGAAGCTTTCTTT. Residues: CAWSRQTNTEAFF.

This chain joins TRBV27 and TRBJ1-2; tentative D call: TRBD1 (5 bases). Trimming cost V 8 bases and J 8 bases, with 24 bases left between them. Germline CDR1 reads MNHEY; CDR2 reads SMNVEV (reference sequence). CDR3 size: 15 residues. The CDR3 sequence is CASGQGSPGLVGYTF. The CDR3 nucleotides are TGTGCCAGCGGCCAAGGCAGCCCAGGGTTAGTGGGCTACACCTTC.

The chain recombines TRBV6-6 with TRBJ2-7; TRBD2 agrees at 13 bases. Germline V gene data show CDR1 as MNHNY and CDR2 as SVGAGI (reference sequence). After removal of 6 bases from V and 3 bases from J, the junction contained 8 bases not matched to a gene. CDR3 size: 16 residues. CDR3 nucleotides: TGTGCCAGCAGGGGAAGACTAGCGGGAGGATACTACGAGCAGTACGTC. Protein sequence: CASRGRLAGGYYEQYV.

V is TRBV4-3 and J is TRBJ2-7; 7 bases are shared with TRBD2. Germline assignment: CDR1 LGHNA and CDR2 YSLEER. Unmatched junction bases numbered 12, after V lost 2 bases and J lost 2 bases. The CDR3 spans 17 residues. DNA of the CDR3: TGCGCCAGCAGCCAATTCTTCGGCGGGAGTTTCACCTACGAGCAGTACTTC. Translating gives CASSQFFGGSFTYEQYF.

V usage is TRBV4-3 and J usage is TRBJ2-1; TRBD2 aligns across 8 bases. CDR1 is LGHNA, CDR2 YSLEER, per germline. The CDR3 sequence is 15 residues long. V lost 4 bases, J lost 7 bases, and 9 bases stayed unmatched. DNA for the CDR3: TGCGCCAGCAGCCGCCTTAGCGGGGTCTTTAATGAGCAGTTCTTC. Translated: CASSRLSGVFNEQFF.

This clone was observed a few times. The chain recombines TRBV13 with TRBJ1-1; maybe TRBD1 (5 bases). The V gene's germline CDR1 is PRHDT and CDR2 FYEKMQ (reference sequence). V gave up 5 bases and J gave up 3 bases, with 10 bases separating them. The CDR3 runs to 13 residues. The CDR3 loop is CASSLRVYTEAFF. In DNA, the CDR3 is TGTGCCAGCAGCCTCAGGGTCTACACTGAAGCTTTCTTT.

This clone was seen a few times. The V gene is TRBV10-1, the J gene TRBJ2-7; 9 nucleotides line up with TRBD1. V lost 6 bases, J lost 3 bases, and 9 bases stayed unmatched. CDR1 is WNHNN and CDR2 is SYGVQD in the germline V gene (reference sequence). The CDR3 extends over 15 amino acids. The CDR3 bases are TGCGCCAGCAGCGATACCGGGACAGGGAGCTACGAGCAGTACTTC. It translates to CASSDTGTGSYEQYF.

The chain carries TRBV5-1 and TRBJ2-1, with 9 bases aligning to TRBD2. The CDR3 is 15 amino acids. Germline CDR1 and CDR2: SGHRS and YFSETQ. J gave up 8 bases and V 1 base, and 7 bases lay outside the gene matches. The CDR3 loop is CASSLLAGEDDEQFF. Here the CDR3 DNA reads TGCGCCAGCAGCTTGTTAGCGGGAGAGGACGATGAGCAGTTCTTC.

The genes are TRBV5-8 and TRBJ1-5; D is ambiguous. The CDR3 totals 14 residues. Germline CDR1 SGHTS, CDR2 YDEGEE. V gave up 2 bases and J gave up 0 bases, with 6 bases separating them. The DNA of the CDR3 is TGTGCCAGCAGCTTTTCGGGTAGCAATCAGCCCCAGCATTTT. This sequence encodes CASSFSGSNQPQHF.

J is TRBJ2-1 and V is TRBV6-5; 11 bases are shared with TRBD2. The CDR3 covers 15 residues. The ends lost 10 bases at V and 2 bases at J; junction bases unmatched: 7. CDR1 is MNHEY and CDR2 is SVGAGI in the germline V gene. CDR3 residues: CATRPTSGAYNEQFF. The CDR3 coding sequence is TGTGCCACCCGACCGACTAGCGGGGCCTACAATGAGCAGTTCTTC.

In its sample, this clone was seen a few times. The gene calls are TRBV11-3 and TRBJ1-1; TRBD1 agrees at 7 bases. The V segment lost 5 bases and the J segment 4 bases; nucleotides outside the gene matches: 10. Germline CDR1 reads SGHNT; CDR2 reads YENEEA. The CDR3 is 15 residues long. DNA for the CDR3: TGTGCCAGCAGCCGACAAGGGGGCAGGGGCACTGAAGCTTTCTTT. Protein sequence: CASSRQGGRGTEAFF.

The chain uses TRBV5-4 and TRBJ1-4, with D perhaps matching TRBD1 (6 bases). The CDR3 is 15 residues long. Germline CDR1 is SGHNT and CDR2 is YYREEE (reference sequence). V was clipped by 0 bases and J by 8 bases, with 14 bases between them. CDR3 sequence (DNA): TGTGCCAGCAGCTTGGGTACAGGGCGAAGAGAAAAACTGTTTTTT. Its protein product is CASSLGTGRREKLFF. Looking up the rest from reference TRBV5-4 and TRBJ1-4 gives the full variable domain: ETGVTQSPTHLIKTRGQQVTLRCSSQSGHNTVSWYQQALGQGPQFIFQYYREEENGRGNFPPRFSGLQFPNYSSELNVNALELDDSALYLCASSLGTGRREKLFFGSGTQLSVL.